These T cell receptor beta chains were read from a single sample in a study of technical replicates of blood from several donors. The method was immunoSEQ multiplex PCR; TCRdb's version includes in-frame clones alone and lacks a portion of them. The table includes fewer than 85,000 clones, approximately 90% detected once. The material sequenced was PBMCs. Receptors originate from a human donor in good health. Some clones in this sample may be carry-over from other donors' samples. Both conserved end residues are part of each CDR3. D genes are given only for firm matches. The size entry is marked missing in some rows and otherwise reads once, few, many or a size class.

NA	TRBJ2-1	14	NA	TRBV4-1	CASSSGTLGNEQFF	TGCGCCAGCAGCTCCGGGACATTGGGCAATGAGCAGTTCTTC
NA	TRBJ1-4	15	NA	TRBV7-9	CASSLVGSVNEKLFF	TGTGCCAGCAGCTTAGTCGGCAGCGTTAATGAAAAACTGTTTTTT
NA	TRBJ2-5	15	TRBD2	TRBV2	CASRDLAGGGRAQYF	TGTGCCAGCAGAGACCTAGCGGGGGGTGGTCGGGCCCAGTACTTC
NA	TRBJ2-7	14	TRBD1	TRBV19	CASSTGTGGREQYF	TGTGCCAGTAGTACCGGGACAGGGGGCCGGGAGCAGTACTTC
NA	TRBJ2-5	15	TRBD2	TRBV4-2	CASSQTSGKKETQYF	TGTGCCAGCAGCCAGACTAGCGGGAAAAAAGAGACCCAGTACTTC
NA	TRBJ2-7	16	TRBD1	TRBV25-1	CASSVTGGWVGYEQYF	TGTGCCAGCAGCGTGACAGGGGGTTGGGTAGGATACGAGCAGTACTTC
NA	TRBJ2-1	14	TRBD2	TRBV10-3	CAISRAGDYNEQFF	TGTGCCATCAGTCGGGCGGGAGATTACAATGAGCAGTTCTTC
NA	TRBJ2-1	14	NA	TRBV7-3	CASSAWGDYNEQFF	TGTGCCAGCAGCGCCTGGGGGGACTACAATGAGCAGTTCTTC
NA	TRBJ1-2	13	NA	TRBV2	CASSEQGGDGYTF	TGTGCCAGCAGTGAACAGGGTGGGGATGGCTACACCTTC
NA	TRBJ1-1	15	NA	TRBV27	CASTLQAGVNTEAFF	TGTGCCAGCACTCTCCAGGCAGGGGTGAACACTGAAGCTTTCTTT
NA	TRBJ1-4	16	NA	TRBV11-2	CASSLDRGSLNEKLFF	TGTGCCAGCAGCTTAGATAGGGGCAGCCTTAATGAAAAACTGTTTTTT
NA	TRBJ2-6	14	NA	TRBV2	CASRRGGGANVLTF	TGTGCCAGCAGGAGAGGGGGTGGGGCCAACGTCCTGACTTTC
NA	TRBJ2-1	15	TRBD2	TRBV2	CASSGTSGGRSEQFF	TGTGCCAGCAGTGGTACTAGCGGGGGCCGTAGTGAGCAGTTCTTC
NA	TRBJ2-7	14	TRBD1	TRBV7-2	CASSPDRGQMEQYF	TGTGCCAGCAGCCCTGACAGGGGTCAAATGGAGCAGTACTTC
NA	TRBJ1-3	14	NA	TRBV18	CASSRQNTGNTIYF	TGTGCCAGCTCACGACAGAACACTGGAAACACCATATATTTT
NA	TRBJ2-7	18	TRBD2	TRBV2	CASSEAEASGSMVYEQYF	TGTGCCAGCAGTGAAGCGGAGGCTAGCGGGAGTATGGTCTACGAGCAGTACTTC
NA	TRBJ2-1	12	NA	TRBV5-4	CASSLGVGEQFF	TGTGCCAGCAGCTTGGGTGTCGGTGAGCAGTTCTTC
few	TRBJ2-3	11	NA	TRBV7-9	CASTNTDTQYF	TGTGCCAGCACTAACACAGATACGCAGTATTTT
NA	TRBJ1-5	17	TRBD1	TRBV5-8	CASSLVQGASSNQPQHF	TGTGCCAGCAGCTTGGTTCAGGGGGCGTCAAGCAATCAGCCCCAGCATTTT
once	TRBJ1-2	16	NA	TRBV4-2	CASSRGGGGPESGYTF	TGTGCCAGCAGCCGGGGTGGGGGCGGGCCGGAGAGTGGCTACACCTTC
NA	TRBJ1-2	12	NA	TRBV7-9	CASRALGVSYTF	TGTGCCAGCAGGGCCCTAGGGGTTAGCTACACCTTC
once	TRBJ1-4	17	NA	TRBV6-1	CASSEVTPPGPNEKLFF	TGTGCCAGCAGTGAAGTTACACCCCCAGGGCCAAATGAAAAACTGTTTTTT
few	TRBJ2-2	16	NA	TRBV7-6	CASSFSIAPNTGELFF	TGTGCCAGCAGCTTCAGCATAGCTCCGAACACCGGGGAGCTGTTTTTT
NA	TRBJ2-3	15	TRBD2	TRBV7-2	CASSLSGSNADTQYF	TGTGCCAGCAGCCTTAGCGGGAGTAACGCAGATACGCAGTATTTT
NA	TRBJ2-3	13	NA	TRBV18	CASSLDSTDTQYF	TGTGCCAGCTCCTTGGACAGTACAGATACGCAGTATTTT
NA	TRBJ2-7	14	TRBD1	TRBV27	CASSRTGAYYEQYF	TGTGCCAGCAGTCGGACAGGAGCGTACTACGAGCAGTACTTC
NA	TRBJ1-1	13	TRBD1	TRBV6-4	CASSQTGSTEAFF	TGTGCCAGCAGTCAGACAGGGAGCACTGAAGCTTTCTTT
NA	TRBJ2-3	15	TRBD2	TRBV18	CASSPPREGRDTQYF	TGTGCCAGCTCACCACCTAGGGAGGGGAGAGATACGCAGTATTTT
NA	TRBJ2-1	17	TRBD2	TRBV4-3	CASSPRPSGSGYNEQFF	TGCGCCAGCAGCCCTCGGCCTAGCGGGAGCGGTTACAATGAGCAGTTCTTC
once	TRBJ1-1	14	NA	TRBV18	CASSPLGAYTEAFF	TGTGCCAGCTCACCACTTGGGGCTTACACTGAAGCTTTCTTT
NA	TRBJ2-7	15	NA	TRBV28	CASSLPKGGLIEQYF	TGTGCCAGCAGTTTACCCAAGGGGGGGCTAATCGAGCAGTACTTC
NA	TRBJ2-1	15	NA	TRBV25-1	CASLSTGMSYNEQFF	TGTGCCAGCCTTTCTACAGGGATGTCCTACAATGAGCAGTTCTTC
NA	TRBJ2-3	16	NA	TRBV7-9	CASSFGRQGSTDTQYF	TGTGCCAGCAGCTTCGGGAGACAGGGTAGCACAGATACGCAGTATTTT
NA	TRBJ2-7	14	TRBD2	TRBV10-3	CAISRSSGEYEQYF	TGTGCCATCAGTAGGTCTAGCGGGGAATACGAGCAGTACTTC
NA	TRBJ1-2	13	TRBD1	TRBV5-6	CASSPDRLIGYTF	TGTGCCAGCAGCCCGGACAGGTTAATTGGCTACACCTTC
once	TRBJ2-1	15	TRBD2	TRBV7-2	CASSRTRGSYNEQFF	TGTGCCAGCAGCAGGACTAGGGGCTCCTACAATGAGCAGTTCTTC
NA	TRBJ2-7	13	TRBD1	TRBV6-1	CASRQGFTYEQYF	TGTGCCAGTCGACAGGGATTTACCTACGAGCAGTACTTC
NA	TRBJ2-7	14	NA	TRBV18	CASSPGGIPYEQYF	TGTGCCAGCTCACCGGGAGGAATTCCCTACGAGCAGTACTTC
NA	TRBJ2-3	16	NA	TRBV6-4	CASSARGAEPTDTQYF	TGTGCCAGCAGTGCCCGTGGAGCAGAGCCCACAGATACGCAGTATTTT
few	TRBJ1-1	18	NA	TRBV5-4	CASSLLTRRAGGTTEAFF	TGTGCCAGCAGCTTGCTAACGCGCAGGGCCGGGGGGACCACTGAAGCTTTCTTT
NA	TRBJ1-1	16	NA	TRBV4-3	CASSQDWTHMNTEAFF	TGCGCCAGCAGCCAAGATTGGACTCACATGAACACTGAAGCTTTCTTT
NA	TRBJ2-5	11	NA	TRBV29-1	CSVGLQETQYF	TGCAGCGTTGGACTGCAAGAGACCCAGTACTTC
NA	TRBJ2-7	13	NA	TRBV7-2	CASSLASSYEQYF	TGTGCCAGCAGCTTAGCTAGCTCCTACGAGCAGTACTTC
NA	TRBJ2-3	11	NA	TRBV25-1	CASRLTDTQYF	TGTGCCAGCAGACTGACAGATACGCAGTATTTT
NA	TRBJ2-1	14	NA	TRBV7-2	CASSLALGMGEQFF	TGTGCCAGCAGCTTAGCTCTAGGTATGGGTGAGCAGTTCTTC
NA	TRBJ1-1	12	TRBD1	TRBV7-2	CASSLAQGGAFF	TGTGCCAGCAGCTTAGCACAGGGGGGAGCTTTCTTT
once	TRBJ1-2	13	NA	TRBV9	CASSAGESYGYTF	TGTGCCAGCAGCGCGGGAGAGAGCTATGGCTACACCTTC
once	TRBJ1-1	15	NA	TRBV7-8	CASSLVPGLNTEAFF	TGTGCCAGCAGCTTAGTCCCAGGGTTGAACACTGAAGCTTTCTTT
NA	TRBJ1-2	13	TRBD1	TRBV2	CASSLGQGGSYTF	TGTGCCAGCAGTTTGGGACAGGGTGGAAGCTACACCTTC
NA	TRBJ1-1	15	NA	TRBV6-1	CASRSRGDRRTEAFF	TGTGCCAGCAGGTCCAGGGGAGATCGTAGGACTGAAGCTTTCTTT
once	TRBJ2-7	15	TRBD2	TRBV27	CASSSPTSGSHEQYF	TGTGCCAGCAGTTCCCCGACTAGCGGGAGCCACGAGCAGTACTTC
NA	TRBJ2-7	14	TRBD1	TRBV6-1	CASRAQGAPYEQYF	TGTGCCAGCAGAGCTCAGGGGGCCCCCTACGAGCAGTACTTC
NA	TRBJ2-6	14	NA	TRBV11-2	CASSSGAGANVLTF	TGTGCCAGCAGCTCCGGGGCTGGGGCCAACGTCCTGACTTTC
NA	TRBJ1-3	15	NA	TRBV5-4	CASSQDRFSGNTIYF	TGTGCCAGCAGCCAGGACAGATTCTCTGGAAACACCATATATTTT